Given below is one T cell receptor beta chain in context. The antigen is unknown. The CDR3 spans 15 residues. V lost 7 bases to trimming and J lost 4 bases; unmatched junction nucleotides: 6. In germline, CDR1 is SNHLY, CDR2 FYNNEI. TCRdb's copy holds only in-frame clones and misses some; the assay was immunoSEQ multiplex PCR. Of approximately 73,000 clones in the sample, about 80% were seen once. This entry is derived from a study of T cell repertoires and HLA-DP antigens. The gene calls are TRBV2 and TRBJ2-1; 11 bases agree with TRBD2. The receptor comes from a man aged 60 to 69 in good health and CMV-seronegative. Material: CD4+ T cells from PBMCs. As DNA, the CDR3 is TGTGCCAGCAAGGGAGGGACTAGCGGATACAATGAGCAGTTCTTC. Residues: CASKGGTSGYNEQFF.